Listed here are 22 T cell receptor beta chains from one sample, sequenced in a study of high-grade serous ovarian cancer treatment subgroups. The tumor samples were collected prior to definitive surgery or chemotherapy. The method was immunoSEQ multiplex PCR; TCRdb's version includes in-frame clones alone and lacks a portion of them. This sample carries 15,000 or so clones, approximately 87% of them seen once, and the ten largest clones take roughly 6.4%. Sequencing was done on a sample of tumor tissue. The receptors here all came from a human donor with high-grade serous ovarian cancer.

The chain recombines TRBV5-6 with TRBJ2-5; D uncertain. The CDR3 extends over 13 amino acids. Germline CDR1 SGHDT, CDR2 YYEEEE. V dropped 0 bases and J dropped 3 bases, with 6 bases sitting between them. Written as DNA, the CDR3 is TGTGCCAGCAGCTTGGGCATGGAAGAGACCCAGTACTTC. As protein: CASSLGMEETQYF.

This chain connects TRBV7-8 to TRBJ2-7; TRBD1 is a possible D gene (5 bases). Germline V gene data show CDR1 as SGHVS and CDR2 as FQNEAQ. The V and J ends lost 1 base and 6 bases respectively, with 13 bases between them. This CDR3 is built from 14 residues. CDR3 region: CASSLGGAPFEQYF. The CDR3 DNA reads as TGTGCCAGCAGCTTAGGTGGGGCCCCCTTCGAGCAGTACTTC. Full variable domain (rest looked up from reference TRBV7-8 and TRBJ2-7): GAGVSQSPRYKVAKRGQDVALRCDPISGHVSLFWYQQALGQGPEFLTYFQNEAQLDKSGLPSDRFFAERPEGSVSTLKIQRTQQEDSAVYLCASSLGGAPFEQYFGPGTRLTVT.

This clone was picked up one time. This sequence joins TRBV7-2 and TRBJ2-3; 7 bases are a match to TRBD2. V shed 1 base, J shed 1 base, and the junction held 5 bases outside the gene matches. The CDR3 is 16 amino acids. In germline, CDR1 is SGHTA, CDR2 FQGNSA. DNA of the CDR3: TGTGCCAGCAGCTTAGTGTATACTAGCGGCACAGATACGCAGTATTTT. This gives the protein CASSLVYTSGTDTQYF.

The chain links TRBV5-1 to TRBJ2-1; TRBD2 agrees at 9 bases. Per germline, CDR1 SGHRS and CDR2 YFSETQ. Germline trimming cut 0 bases from V and 7 bases from J; bases unmatched to any gene: 5. This CDR3 has 15 amino acids. The CDR3 nucleotides are TGCGCCAGCAGCTTGGATGTCGCGGGGGGGAATGAGCAGTTCTTC. Its translation is CASSLDVAGGNEQFF.

This chain joins TRBV7-9 and TRBJ2-5; tentatively, D is TRBD2 (6 bases). Germline loops: CDR1 SEHNR, CDR2 FQNEAQ (reference sequence). The CDR3 is 13 residues long. The germline V and J ends were trimmed by 3 bases and 5 bases, with 10 bases remaining between them. CDR3 protein: CASSFGSGETQYF. Here the CDR3 DNA reads TGTGCCAGCAGCTTTGGGAGCGGGGAGACCCAGTACTTC.

This clone has just a few counts. This chain connects TRBV28 to TRBJ1-3; no definite D call. CDR3 length: 16 amino acids. V lost 1 base to trimming and J lost 1 base, with 11 bases between them. Germline CDR1 MDHEN, CDR2 SYDVKM. This CDR3 is CASSLLMAESGNTIYF. CDR3 DNA sequence: TGTGCCAGCAGTTTATTGATGGCAGAATCTGGAAACACCATATATTTT.

This clone was counted once. The rearrangement uses TRBV6-1 and TRBJ1-2; 8 bases are a match to TRBD1. V shed 6 bases and J 7 bases; nucleotides not matched to a gene: 10. Germline CDR1 and CDR2: MNHNS and SASEGT. The CDR3 has 14 residues. The CDR3 region has the DNA TGTGCCAGCAGGTATGGCCAGGGGGCTCTTGGCTACACCTTC. Translated, it gives CASRYGQGALGYTF.

The CDR3 coding sequence is TGTGCCAGCAGCTTAGGTCGGGGACGGTCATCACCCCTCCACTTT. This translates into CASSLGRGRSSPLHF. The rearrangement joins TRBV7-3 to TRBJ1-6; D may be TRBD1 (5 bases). Germline V gene lookup returns CDR1 SGHTA and CDR2 FQGTGA. V gave up 2 bases and J gave up 10 bases, with 15 bases separating them. The CDR3 runs to 15 residues. Full variable domain (missing parts from reference TRBV7-3 and TRBJ1-6): GAGVSQTPSNKVTEKGKYVELRCDPISGHTALYWYRQSLGQGPEFLIYFQGTGAADDSGLPNDRFFAVRPEGSVSTLKIQRTERGDSAVYLCASSLGRGRSSPLHFGNGTRLTVT.

V is TRBV18 and J is TRBJ1-1; no firm D call. The germline V gene has CDR1 KGHSH and CDR2 LQKENI. This CDR3 has 14 residues. V was shortened by 3 bases and J by 3 bases, with 11 bases between the two germline ends. The CDR3 bases are TGTGCCAGCTCACCTCTGAACAGCGACACTGAAGCTTTCTTT. Amino acids: CASSPLNSDTEAFF.

The gene calls are TRBV18 and TRBJ1-6, with D possibly matching TRBD1 (6 bases). Germline CDR1 reads KGHSH; CDR2 reads LQKENI. The CDR3 totals 16 residues. Between the trimmed V and J ends, which lost 2 bases and 4 bases, there was a span of 12 bases. DNA for the CDR3: TGTGCCAGCTCACCAGCGCAAGGGGGATATAATTCACCCCTCCACTTT. Amino acids: CASSPAQGGYNSPLHF.

This sequence joins TRBV25-1 and TRBJ2-3, with D perhaps TRBD2 (5 bases). CDR1 and CDR2 (germline): MGHDK, SYGVNS. The V end was cut by 3 bases, the J end by 8 bases, with 12 bases between. The CDR3 has 13 amino acids. CDR3 loop: CASSEMEASTQYF. The CDR3 DNA reads as TGTGCCAGCAGTGAGATGGAGGCAAGTACGCAGTATTTT.

The V call is TRBV4-3, the J call TRBJ2-5, with TRBD2 matching over 9 bases. Germline V lookup: CDR1 LGHNA, CDR2 YSLEER. V dropped 2 bases and J dropped 5; count of bases not matched to a gene: 3. The CDR3 is 14 amino acids. The CDR3 loop is CASSQLAGSETQYF. CDR3 nucleotide sequence: TGCGCCAGCAGCCAACTAGCGGGGTCGGAGACCCAGTACTTC.

The V and J genes are TRBV9 and TRBJ2-7; perhaps TRBD2 as D (5 bases). The germline V gene has CDR1 SGDLS and CDR2 YYNGEE. Between the trimmed V and J ends, which lost 0 bases and 1 base, there was a span of 11 bases. This CDR3 comprises 15 residues. The CDR3 is CASSVGVAISYEQYF. CDR3 bases: TGTGCCAGCAGCGTAGGGGTAGCGATTTCCTACGAGCAGTACTTC.

V and J are TRBV7-2 and TRBJ2-1; D unclear. CDR3 length equals 13 residues. Germline V gene lookup returns CDR1 SGHTA and CDR2 FQGNSA. The ends were cut back, 5 bases at V and 7 bases at J, with 12 bases in the middle. CDR3 coding DNA: TGTGCCAGCAGCCCCCCGTCCGCAAATGAGCAGTTCTTC. Translation gives CASSPPSANEQFF. Full variable domain (outside the CDR3, taken from reference TRBV7-2 and TRBJ2-1): GAGVSQSPSNKVTEKGKDVELRCDPISGHTALYWYRQSLGQGLEFLIYFQGNSAPDKSGLPSDRFSAERTGGSVSTLTIQRTQQEDSAVYLCASSPPSANEQFFGPGTRLTVL.

V gene TRBV5-1 combines with J gene TRBJ2-1; 11 bases are shared with TRBD2. The CDR3 is made up of 18 amino acids. Germline-derived CDR1 and CDR2 are SGHRS and YFSETQ. V was pared by 4 bases and J by 2 bases, with 11 bases of the junction left unmatched. CDR3 nucleotide sequence: TGCGCCAGCAGCGCCGATCTAGCGGGGGGAACCCCCTACAATGAGCAGTTCTTC. Translation: CASSADLAGGTPYNEQFF.

This clone was seen a few times. The V and J genes are TRBV7-6 and TRBJ2-7, with 10 bases aligning to TRBD2. Germline values: CDR1 SGHVS, CDR2 FNYEAQ. J gave up 2 bases and V 3 bases, and 4 bases lay outside the gene matches. CDR3 length: 15 amino acids. CDR3 nucleotides: TGTGCCAGCAGCTTTAGGACTAGCGGCCCCTACGAGCAGTACTTC. Protein: CASSFRTSGPYEQYF.

The CDR3 sequence: CASTLKGQGAFEQYF. The CDR3 bases are TGTGCCAGCACCCTTAAGGGGCAGGGGGCATTTGAGCAGTACTTC. The gene calls are TRBV6-5 and TRBJ2-7; TRBD1 matches 8 bases. Germline loops: CDR1 MNHEY, CDR2 SVGAGI. The CDR3 runs to 15 residues. Unmatched junction bases numbered 15, after V lost 7 bases and J lost 7 bases.

The gene calls are TRBV5-1 and TRBJ2-2; TRBD1 aligns across 8 bases. Looked up from germline, CDR1 is SGHRS and CDR2 is YFSETQ. The CDR3 totals 16 residues. With 0 bases clipped from V and 6 bases from J, the junction kept 7 bases outside the gene matches. For the CDR3, the DNA is TGCGCCAGCAGCTTGGCCCCGGACAGGGTGTCCGGGGAGCTGTTTTTT. Translating it yields CASSLAPDRVSGELFF.

The CDR3 here is CASDDTRETQYF. The CDR3 nucleotides read TGTGCCAGCGACGACACTCGGGAGACCCAGTACTTC. The rearrangement joins TRBV2 to TRBJ2-5; D ambiguous. The CDR3 sequence is 12 residues long. With 8 bases removed from V and 5 bases from J, the gap between germline ends came to 12 bases. Per germline, CDR1 SNHLY and CDR2 FYNNEI. Based on the CDR3 plus reference TRBV2 and TRBJ2-5, the full variable domain is EPEVTQTPSHQVTQMGQEVILRCVPISNHLYFYWYRQILGQKVEFLVSFYNNEISEKSEIFDDQFSVERPDGSNFTLKIRSTKLEDSAMYFCASDDTRETQYFGPGTRLLVL.

Here the CDR3 DNA reads TGTGCCAGCAGTGTTAGGGACTATGGCTACACCTTC. Amino acid sequence: CASSVRDYGYTF. The V gene is TRBV5-6, the J gene TRBJ1-2; D unresolved. The CDR3 runs to 12 residues. V lost 5 bases and J 3 bases, leaving 8 bases between the germline ends. Germline values: CDR1 SGHDT, CDR2 YYEEEE.

This clone was seen a single time. CDR3 sequence reads: CASSFAGSTGELFF. In DNA form, the CDR3 reads TGCGCCAGCAGCTTTGCGGGATCCACCGGGGAGCTGTTTTTT. The chain has TRBV5-1 and TRBJ2-2; TRBD2 might be the D (6 bases). The CDR3 sequence is 14 residues long. The germline gives CDR1 SGHRS, CDR2 YFSETQ. Deletions cut 2 bases from V and 4 bases from J, with 9 bases between. Full variable domain (missing parts from reference TRBV5-1 and TRBJ2-2): KAGVTQTPRYLIKTRGQQVTLSCSPISGHRSVSWYQQTPGQGLQFLFEYFSETQRNKGNFPGRFSGRQFSNSRSEMNVSTLELGDSALYLCASSFAGSTGELFFGEGSRLTVL.

The CDR3 DNA is TGTGCCAGCAGTGGGGGGCTGGAGACCCAGTACTTC. Its translation is CASSGGLETQYF. V is TRBV2 and J is TRBJ2-5; D perhaps matches TRBD1 (6 bases). Germline CDR1 SNHLY, CDR2 FYNNEI. Trimming cost V 4 bases and J 5 bases, with 8 bases left between them. CDR3 length: 12 residues. Using reference TRBV2 and TRBJ2-5 for the parts outside the CDR3, the full variable domain is EPEVTQTPSHQVTQMGQEVILRCVPISNHLYFYWYRQILGQKVEFLVSFYNNEISEKSEIFDDQFSVERPDGSNFTLKIRSTKLEDSAMYFCASSGGLETQYFGPGTRLLVL.